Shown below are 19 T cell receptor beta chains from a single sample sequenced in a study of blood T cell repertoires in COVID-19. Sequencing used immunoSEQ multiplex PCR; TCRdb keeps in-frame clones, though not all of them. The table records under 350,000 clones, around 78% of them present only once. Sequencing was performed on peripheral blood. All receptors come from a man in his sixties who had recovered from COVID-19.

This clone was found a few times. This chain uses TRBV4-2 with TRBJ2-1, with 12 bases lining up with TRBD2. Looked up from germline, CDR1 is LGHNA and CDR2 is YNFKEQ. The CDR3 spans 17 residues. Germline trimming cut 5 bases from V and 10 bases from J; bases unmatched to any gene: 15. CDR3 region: CASSTPGLAGGPGEQFF. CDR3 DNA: TGTGCCAGCAGCACCCCGGGGCTAGCGGGGGGGCCGGGGGAGCAGTTCTTC.

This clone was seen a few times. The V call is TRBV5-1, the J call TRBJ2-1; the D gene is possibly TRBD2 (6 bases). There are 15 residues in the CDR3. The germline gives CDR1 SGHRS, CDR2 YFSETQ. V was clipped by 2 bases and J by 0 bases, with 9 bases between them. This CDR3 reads CASSLRAGSYNEQFF. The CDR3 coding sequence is TGCGCCAGCAGCTTAAGAGCGGGCTCCTACAATGAGCAGTTCTTC.

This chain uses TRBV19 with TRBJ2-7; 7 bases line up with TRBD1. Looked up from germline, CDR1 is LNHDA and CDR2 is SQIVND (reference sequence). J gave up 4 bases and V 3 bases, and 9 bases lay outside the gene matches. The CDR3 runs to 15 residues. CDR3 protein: CASSISDRVEYEQYF. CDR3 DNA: TGTGCCAGTAGTATTTCCGACAGGGTAGAGTACGAGCAGTACTTC.

CDR3 amino acids: CASSDRGRGGYTF. CDR3 sequence (DNA): TGTGCCAGCAGCGACAGGGGGCGCGGTGGCTACACCTTC. The chain uses TRBV7-2 and TRBJ1-2, with 10 positions matching TRBD1. Per germline, CDR1 SGHTA and CDR2 FQGNSA. Trimming at V came to 5 bases and at J to 7 bases, leaving 4 bases not matched to a gene. CDR3 size: 13 residues.

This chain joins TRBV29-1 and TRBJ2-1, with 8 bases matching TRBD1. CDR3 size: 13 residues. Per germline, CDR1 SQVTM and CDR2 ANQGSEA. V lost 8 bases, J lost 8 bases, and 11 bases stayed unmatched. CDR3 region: CSITGTGWDEQFF. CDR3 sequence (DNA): TGCAGCATAACCGGGACAGGTTGGGATGAGCAGTTCTTC.

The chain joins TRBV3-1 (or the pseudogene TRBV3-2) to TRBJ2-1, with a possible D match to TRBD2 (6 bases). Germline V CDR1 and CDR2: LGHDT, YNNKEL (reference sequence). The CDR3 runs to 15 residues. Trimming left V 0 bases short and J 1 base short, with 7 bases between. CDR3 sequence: CASSQDRGSYNEQFF. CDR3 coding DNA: TGTGCCAGCAGCCAAGATCGGGGGTCCTACAATGAGCAGTTCTTC.

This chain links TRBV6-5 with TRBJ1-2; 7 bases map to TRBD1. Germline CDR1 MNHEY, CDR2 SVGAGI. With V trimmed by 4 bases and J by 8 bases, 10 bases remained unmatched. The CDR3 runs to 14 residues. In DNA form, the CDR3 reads TGTGCCAGCAGTTCACGACAGGGATCTTCGGGCTACACCTTC. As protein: CASSSRQGSSGYTF.

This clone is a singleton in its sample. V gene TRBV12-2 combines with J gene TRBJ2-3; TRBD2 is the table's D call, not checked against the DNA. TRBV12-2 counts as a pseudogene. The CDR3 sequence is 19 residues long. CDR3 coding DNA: TGTGCAAGTCGCTATCCCCAGCGACTAGCGGAGCCATACACAGATACGCAGTATTTT. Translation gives CASRYPQRLAEPYTDTQYF.

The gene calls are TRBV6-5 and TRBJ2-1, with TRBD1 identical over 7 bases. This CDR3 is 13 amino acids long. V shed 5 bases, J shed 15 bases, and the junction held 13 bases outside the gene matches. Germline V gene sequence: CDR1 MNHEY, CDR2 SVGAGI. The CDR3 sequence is CASSPIDRQGPFF. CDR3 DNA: TGTGCCAGCAGTCCGATAGATCGACAGGGCCCGTTCTTC.

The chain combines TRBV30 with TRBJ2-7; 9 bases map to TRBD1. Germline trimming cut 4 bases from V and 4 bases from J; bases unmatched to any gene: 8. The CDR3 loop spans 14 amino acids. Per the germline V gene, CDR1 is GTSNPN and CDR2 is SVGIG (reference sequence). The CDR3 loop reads CAWNEGTGYYEQYF. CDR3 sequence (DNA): TGTGCCTGGAACGAGGGGACAGGGTATTACGAGCAGTACTTC.

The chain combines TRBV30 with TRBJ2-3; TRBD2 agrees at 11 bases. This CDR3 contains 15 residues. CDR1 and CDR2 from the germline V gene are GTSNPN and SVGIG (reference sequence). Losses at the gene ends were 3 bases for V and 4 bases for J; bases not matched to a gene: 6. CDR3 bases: TGTGCCTGGAGGGTTAGCGGGGGGGTGGCAGATACGCAGTATTTT. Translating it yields CAWRVSGGVADTQYF.

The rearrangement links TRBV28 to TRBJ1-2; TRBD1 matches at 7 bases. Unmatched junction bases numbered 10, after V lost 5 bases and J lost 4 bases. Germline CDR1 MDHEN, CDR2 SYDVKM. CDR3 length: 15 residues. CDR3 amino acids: CASSRSQGPGYGYTF. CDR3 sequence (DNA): TGTGCCAGCAGTCGATCACAGGGGCCTGGCTATGGCTACACCTTC.

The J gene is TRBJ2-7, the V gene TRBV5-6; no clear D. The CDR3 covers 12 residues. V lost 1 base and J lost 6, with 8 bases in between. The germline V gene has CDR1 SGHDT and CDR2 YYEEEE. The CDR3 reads CASSLFTSEQYF. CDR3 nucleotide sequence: TGTGCCAGCAGCTTGTTCACTTCCGAGCAGTACTTC. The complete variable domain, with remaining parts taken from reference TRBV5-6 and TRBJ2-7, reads DAGVTQSPTHLIKTRGQQVTLRCSPKSGHDTVSWYQQALGQGPQFIFQYYEEEERQRGNFPDRFSGHQFPNYSSELNVNALLLGDSALYLCASSLFTSEQYFGPGTRLTVT.

This chain's CDR3 is CASSESWRFLNVNQPQHF. The DNA of the CDR3 is TGTGCCAGCAGTGAATCTTGGAGATTTCTTAACGTCAATCAGCCCCAGCATTTT. The genes are TRBV6-1 and TRBJ1-5; D gene uncertain. The V and J ends lost 2 bases and 3 bases respectively, with 20 bases between them. CDR3 size: 18 residues. Germline V gene lookup returns CDR1 MNHNS and CDR2 SASEGT.

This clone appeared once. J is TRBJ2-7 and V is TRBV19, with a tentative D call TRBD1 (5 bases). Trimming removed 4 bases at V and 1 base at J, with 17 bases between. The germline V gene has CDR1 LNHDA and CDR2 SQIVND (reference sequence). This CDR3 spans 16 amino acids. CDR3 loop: CASSKSVTDRSYEQYF. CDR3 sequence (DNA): TGTGCCAGTAGTAAGTCAGTCACCGACAGATCCTACGAGCAGTACTTC.

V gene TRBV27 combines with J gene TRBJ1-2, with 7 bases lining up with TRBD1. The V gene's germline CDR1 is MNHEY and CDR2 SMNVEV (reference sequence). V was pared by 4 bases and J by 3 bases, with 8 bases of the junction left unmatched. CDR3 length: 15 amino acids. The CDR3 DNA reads TGTGCCAGCAGTTCCGCAGGGGGTGCATACTATGGCTACACCTTC. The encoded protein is CASSSAGGAYYGYTF.

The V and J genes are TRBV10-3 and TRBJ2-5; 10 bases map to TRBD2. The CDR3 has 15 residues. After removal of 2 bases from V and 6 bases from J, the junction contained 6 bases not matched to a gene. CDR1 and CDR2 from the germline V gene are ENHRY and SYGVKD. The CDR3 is CAISETAGGPQTQYF. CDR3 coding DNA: TGTGCCATCAGTGAGACAGCGGGAGGGCCACAGACCCAGTACTTC.

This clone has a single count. CDR3 in DNA: TGTGCCAGCAGCTTGAGAGCAAGCAGGGGGAACACCGGGGAGCTGTTTTTT. Protein product: CASSLRASRGNTGELFF. The chain couples TRBV7-8 to TRBJ2-2, with D maybe TRBD1 (6 bases). CDR3 size: 17 residues. Germline V lookup: CDR1 SGHVS, CDR2 FQNEAQ. Trimming left V 3 bases short and J 1 base short, with 15 bases between.

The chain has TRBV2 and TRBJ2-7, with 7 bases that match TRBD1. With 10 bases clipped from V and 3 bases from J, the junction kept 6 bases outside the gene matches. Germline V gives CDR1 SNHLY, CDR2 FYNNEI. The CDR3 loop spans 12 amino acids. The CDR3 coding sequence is TGTGCCACTGGGACAGAGATCTACGAGCAGTACTTC. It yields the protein CATGTEIYEQYF.